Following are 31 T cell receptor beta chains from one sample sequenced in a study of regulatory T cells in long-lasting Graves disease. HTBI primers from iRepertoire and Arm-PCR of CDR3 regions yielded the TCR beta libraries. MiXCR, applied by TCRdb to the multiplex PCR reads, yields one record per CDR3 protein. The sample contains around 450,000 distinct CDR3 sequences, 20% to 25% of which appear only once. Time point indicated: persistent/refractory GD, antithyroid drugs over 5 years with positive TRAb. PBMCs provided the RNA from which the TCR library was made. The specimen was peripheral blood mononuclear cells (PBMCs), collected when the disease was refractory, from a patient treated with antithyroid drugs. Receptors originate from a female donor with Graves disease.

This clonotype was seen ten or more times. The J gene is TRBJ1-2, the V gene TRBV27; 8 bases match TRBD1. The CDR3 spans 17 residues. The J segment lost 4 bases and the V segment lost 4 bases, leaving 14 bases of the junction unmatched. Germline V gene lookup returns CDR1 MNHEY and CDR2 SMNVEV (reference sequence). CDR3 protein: CASSSITPGGPLYGYTF. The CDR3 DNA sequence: TGTGCCAGCAGTTCGATCACCCCAGGGGGCCCACTCTATGGCTACACCTTC.

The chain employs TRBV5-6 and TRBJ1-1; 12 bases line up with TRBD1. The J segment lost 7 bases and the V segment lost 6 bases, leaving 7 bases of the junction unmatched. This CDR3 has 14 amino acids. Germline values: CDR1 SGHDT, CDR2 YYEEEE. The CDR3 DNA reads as TGTGCCAGCAAGAAGGGACAGGGGGCCGTTGAAGCTTTCTTT. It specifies CASKKGQGAVEAFF.

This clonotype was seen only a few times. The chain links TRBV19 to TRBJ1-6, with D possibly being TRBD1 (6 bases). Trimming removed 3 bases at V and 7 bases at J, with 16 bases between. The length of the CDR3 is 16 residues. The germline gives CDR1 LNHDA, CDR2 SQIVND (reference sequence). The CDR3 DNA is TGTGCCAGTAGTATTCGGACAGATAACTCAAATTCACCCCTCCACTTT. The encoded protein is CASSIRTDNSNSPLHF.

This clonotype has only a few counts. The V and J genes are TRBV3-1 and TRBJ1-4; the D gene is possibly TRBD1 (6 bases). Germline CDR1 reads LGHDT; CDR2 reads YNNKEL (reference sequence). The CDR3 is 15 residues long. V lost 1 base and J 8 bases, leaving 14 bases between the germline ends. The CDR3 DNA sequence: TGTGCCAGCAGCCAAGTTATTGGTACAGGGGAAAAACTGTTTTTT. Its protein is CASSQVIGTGEKLFF.

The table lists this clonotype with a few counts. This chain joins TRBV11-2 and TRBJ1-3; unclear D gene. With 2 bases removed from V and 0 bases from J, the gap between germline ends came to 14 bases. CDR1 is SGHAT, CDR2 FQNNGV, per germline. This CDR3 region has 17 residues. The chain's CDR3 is CASSLYIGDLSGNTIYF. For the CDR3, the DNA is TGTGCCAGCAGCTTATATATCGGGGATCTCTCTGGAAACACCATATATTTT.

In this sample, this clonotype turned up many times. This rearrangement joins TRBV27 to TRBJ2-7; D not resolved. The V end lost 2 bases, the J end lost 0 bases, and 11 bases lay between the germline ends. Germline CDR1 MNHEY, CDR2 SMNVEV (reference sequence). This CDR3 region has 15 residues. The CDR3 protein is CASSLDFRSSYEQYF. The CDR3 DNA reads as TGTGCCAGCAGTTTAGACTTCAGGAGCTCCTACGAGCAGTACTTC.

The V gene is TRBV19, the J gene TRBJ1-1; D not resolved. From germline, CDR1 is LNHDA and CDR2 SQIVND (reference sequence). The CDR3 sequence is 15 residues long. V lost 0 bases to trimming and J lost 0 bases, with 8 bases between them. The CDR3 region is CASSIDRRVNTEAFF. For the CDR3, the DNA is TGTGCCAGTAGTATAGATCGTAGGGTGAACACTGAAGCTTTCTTT. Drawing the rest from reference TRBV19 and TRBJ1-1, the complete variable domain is DGGITQSPKYLFRKEGQNVTLSCEQNLNHDAMYWYRQDPGQGLRLIYYSQIVNDFQKGDIAEGYSVSREKKESFPLTVTSAQKNPTAFYLCASSIDRRVNTEAFFGQGTRLTVV.

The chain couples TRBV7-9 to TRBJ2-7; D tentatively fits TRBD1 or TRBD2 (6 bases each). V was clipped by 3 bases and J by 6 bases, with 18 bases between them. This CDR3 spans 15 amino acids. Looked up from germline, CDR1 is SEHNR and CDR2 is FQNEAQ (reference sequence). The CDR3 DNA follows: TGTGCCAGCAGCTTCGGGGGCAGCCAACTCGGCGAGCAGTACTTC. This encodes CASSFGGSQLGEQYF. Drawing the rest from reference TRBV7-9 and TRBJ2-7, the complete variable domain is DTGVSQNPRHKITKRGQNVTFRCDPISEHNRLYWYRQTLGQGPEFLTYFQNEAQLEKSRLLSDRFSAERPKGSFSTLEIQRTEQGDSAMYLCASSFGGSQLGEQYFGPGTRLTVT.

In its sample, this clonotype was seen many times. CDR3 sequence reads: CASRMQGAKETQYF. The CDR3 bases are TGTGCCAGCAGAATGCAGGGGGCGAAGGAGACCCAGTACTTC. The J gene is TRBJ2-5, the V gene TRBV28; 8 nucleotides match TRBD1. The CDR3 extends over 14 amino acids. The germline V gene encodes CDR1 MDHEN and CDR2 SYDVKM. Trimming at V came to 6 bases and at J to 5 bases, leaving 8 bases not matched to a gene.

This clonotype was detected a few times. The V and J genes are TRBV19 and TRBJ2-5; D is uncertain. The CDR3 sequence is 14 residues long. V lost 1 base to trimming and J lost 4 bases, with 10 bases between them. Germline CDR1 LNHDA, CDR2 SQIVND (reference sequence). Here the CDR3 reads CASSIVGVSETQYF. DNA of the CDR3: TGTGCCAGTAGTATAGTGGGTGTTTCAGAGACCCAGTACTTC.

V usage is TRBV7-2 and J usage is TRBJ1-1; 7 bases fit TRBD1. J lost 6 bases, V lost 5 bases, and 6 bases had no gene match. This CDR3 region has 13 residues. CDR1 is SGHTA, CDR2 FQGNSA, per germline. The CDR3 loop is CASSPVTGSEAFF. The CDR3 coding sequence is TGTGCCAGCAGCCCCGTGACAGGGTCTGAAGCTTTCTTT.

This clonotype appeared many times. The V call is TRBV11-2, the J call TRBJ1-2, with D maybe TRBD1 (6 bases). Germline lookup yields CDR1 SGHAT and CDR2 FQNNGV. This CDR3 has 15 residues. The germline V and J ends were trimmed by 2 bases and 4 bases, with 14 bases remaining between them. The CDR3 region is CASSLQPGAVYGYTF. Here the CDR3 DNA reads TGTGCCAGCAGCTTACAGCCGGGGGCGGTCTATGGCTACACCTTC.

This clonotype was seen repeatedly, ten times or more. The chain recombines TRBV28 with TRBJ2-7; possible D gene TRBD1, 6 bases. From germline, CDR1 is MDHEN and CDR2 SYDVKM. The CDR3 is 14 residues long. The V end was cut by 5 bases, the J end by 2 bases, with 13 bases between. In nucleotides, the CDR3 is TGTGCCAGCAGTCCCCTCGACAGGACCTACGAGCAGTACTTC. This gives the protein CASSPLDRTYEQYF.

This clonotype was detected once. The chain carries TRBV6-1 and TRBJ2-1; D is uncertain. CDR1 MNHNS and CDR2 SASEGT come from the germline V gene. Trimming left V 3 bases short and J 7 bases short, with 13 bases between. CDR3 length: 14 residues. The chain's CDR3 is CASSDRTEGNEQFF. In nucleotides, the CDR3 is TGTGCCAGCAGTGATAGGACCGAAGGGAATGAGCAGTTCTTC.

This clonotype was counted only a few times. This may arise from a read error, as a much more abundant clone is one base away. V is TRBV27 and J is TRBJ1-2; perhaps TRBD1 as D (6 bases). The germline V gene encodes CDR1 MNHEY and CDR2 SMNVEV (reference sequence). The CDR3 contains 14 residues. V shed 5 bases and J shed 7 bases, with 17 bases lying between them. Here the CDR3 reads CASSSITGRGGYTF. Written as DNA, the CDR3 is TGTGCCAGCAGTAGTATTACAGGGAGGGGTGGCTACACCTTC.

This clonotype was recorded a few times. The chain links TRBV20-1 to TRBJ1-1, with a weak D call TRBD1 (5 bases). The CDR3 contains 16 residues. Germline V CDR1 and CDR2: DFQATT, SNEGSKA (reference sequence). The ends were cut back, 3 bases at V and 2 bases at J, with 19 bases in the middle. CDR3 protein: CSARGDRVGLNTEAFF. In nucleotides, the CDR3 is TGCAGTGCTAGGGGAGACAGAGTGGGGTTAAACACTGAAGCTTTCTTT.

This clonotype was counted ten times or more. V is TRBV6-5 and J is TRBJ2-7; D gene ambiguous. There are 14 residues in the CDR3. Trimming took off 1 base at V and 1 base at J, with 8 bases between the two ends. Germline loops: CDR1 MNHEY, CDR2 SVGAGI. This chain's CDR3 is CASSYFVESYEQYF. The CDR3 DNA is TGTGCCAGCAGTTACTTCGTCGAATCCTACGAGCAGTACTTC.

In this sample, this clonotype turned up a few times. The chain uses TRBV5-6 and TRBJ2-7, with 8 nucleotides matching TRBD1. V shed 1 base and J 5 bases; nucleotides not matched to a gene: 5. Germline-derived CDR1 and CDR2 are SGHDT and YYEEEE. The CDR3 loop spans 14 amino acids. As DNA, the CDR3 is TGTGCCAGCAGCTTGTGGACAGGGAAGGACGAGCAGTACTTC. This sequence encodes CASSLWTGKDEQYF. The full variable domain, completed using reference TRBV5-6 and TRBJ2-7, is DAGVTQSPTHLIKTRGQQVTLRCSPKSGHDTVSWYQQALGQGPQFIFQYYEEEERQRGNFPDRFSGHQFPNYSSELNVNALLLGDSALYLCASSLWTGKDEQYFGPGTRLTVT.

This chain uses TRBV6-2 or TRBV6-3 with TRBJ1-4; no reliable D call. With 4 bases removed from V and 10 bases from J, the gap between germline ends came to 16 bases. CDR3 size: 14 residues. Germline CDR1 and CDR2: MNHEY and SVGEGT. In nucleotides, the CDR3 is TGTGCCAGCAGTTCCCCGGCGGAGGTGGGAAAACTGTTTTTT. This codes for CASSSPAEVGKLFF.

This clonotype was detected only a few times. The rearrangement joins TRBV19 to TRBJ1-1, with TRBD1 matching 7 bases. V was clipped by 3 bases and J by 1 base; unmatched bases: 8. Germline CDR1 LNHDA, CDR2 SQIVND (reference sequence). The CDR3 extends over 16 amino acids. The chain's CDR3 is CASSIIPGQKNTEAFF. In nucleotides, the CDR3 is TGTGCCAGTAGTATCATACCGGGACAGAAGAACACTGAAGCTTTCTTT.

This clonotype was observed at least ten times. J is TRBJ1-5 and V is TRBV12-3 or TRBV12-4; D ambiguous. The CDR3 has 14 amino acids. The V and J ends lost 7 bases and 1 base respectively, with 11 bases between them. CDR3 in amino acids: CASTLTKSNQPQHF. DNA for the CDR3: TGTGCCAGCACCCTTACGAAGAGCAATCAGCCCCAGCATTTT.

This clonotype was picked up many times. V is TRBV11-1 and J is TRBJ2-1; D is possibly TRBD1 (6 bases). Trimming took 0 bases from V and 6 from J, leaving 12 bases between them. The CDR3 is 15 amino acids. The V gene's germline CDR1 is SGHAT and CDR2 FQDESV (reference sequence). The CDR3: CASSLAGQGFNEQFF. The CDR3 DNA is TGTGCCAGCAGCTTAGCGGGGCAGGGGTTCAATGAGCAGTTCTTC.

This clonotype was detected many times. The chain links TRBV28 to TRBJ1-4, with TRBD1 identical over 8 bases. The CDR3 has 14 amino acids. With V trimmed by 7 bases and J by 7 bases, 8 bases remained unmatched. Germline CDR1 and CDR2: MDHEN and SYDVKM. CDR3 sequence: CASTPDRGGEKLFF. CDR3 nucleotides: TGTGCCAGCACCCCCGACAGGGGAGGTGAAAAACTGTTTTTT.

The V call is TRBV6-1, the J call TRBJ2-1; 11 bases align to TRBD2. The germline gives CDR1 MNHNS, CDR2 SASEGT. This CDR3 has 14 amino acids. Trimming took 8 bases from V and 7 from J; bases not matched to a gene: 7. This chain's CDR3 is CASRLAGGLNEQFF. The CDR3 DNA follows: TGTGCCAGCCGCCTAGCGGGAGGTCTTAATGAGCAGTTCTTC.

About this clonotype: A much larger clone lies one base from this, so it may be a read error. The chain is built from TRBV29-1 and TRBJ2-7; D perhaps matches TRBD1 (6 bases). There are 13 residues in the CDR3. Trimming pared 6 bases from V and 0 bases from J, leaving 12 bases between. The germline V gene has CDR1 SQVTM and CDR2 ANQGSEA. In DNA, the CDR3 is TGCAGCGTCAAAGGACAGTTCTCCTACGAGCAGTACTTC. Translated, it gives CSVKGQFSYEQYF.

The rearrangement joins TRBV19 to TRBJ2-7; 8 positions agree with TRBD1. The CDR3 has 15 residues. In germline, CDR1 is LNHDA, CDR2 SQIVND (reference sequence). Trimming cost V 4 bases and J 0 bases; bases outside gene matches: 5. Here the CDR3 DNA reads TGTGCCAGTAGTACCCGAACAGGGGGCTCCTACGAGCAGTACTTC. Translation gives CASSTRTGGSYEQYF.

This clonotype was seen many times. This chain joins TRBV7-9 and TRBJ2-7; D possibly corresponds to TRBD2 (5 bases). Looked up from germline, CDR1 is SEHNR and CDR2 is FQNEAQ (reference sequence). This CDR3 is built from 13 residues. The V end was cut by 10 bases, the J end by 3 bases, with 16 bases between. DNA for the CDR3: TGTGCCACAACGGAGGACGCTGTCTACGAGCAGTACTTC. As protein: CATTEDAVYEQYF.

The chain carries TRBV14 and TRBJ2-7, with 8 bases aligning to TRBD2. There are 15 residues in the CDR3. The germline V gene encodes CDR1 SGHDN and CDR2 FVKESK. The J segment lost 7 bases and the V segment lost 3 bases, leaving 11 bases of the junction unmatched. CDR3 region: CASSHWDGRAGEQYF. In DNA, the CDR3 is TGTGCCAGCAGCCATTGGGACGGGAGGGCCGGTGAGCAGTACTTC.

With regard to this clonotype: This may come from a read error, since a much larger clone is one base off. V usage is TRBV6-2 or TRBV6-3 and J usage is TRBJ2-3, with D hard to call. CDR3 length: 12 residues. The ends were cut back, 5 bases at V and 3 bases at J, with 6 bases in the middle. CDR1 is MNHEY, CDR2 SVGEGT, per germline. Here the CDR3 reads CASSQTTDTQYF. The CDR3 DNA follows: TGTGCCAGCAGTCAAACGACAGATACGCAGTATTTT.

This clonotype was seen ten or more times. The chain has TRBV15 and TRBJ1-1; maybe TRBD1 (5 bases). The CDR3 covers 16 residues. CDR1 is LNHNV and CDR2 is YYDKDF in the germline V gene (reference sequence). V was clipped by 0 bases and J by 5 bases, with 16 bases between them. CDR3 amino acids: CATSRDEGPVGTEAFF. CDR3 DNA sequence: TGTGCCACCAGCAGAGATGAGGGGCCCGTAGGGACTGAAGCTTTCTTT.

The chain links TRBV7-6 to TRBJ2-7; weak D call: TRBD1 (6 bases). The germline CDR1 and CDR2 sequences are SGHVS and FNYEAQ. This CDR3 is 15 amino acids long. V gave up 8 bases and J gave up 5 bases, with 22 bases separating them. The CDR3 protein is CASSDTAGAPHEQYF. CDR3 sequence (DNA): TGTGCCAGCTCCGACACGGCAGGGGCCCCCCACGAGCAGTACTTC.